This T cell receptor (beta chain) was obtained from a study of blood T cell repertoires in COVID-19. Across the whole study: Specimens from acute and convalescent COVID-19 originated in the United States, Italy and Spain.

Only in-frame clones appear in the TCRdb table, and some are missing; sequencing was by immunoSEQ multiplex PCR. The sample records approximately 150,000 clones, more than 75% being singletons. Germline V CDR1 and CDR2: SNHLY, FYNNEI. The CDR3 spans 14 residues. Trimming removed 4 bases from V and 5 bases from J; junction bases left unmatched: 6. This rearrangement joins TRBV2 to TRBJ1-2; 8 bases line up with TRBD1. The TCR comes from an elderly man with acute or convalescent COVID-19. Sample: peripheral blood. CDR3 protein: CASSGGQAVYGYTF. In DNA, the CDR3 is TGTGCCAGCAGTGGGGGACAGGCAGTATATGGCTACACCTTC.